Each of the 18 T cell receptor beta chains below was sequenced from the same sample in a study of Ad26.COV2.S vaccination and SARS-CoV-2 variants. Some clones are missing from TCRdb's copy, which holds only in-frame ones; the method was immunoSEQ multiplex PCR. This table holds about 350,000 clones, 92% found once. The sequencing here drew on peripheral blood, taken after recovery from COVID-19. These receptors were collected from a human donor who had recovered from COVID-19.

This chain links TRBV7-2 with TRBJ2-3; D perhaps matches TRBD1 (6 bases). Germline V gives CDR1 SGHTA, CDR2 FQGNSA. Trimming removed 5 bases at V and 8 bases at J, with 17 bases between. The CDR3 is 14 residues long. In DNA, the CDR3 is TGTGCCAGCAGCGCCACTACAGGGAAGGTTACGCAGTATTTT. Translation: CASSATTGKVTQYF.

The chain recombines TRBV27 with TRBJ2-2; D is possibly TRBD2 (5 bases). Trimming took 7 bases from V and 1 from J, leaving 10 bases between them. CDR1 MNHEY and CDR2 SMNVEV come from the germline V gene (reference sequence). The CDR3 contains 14 residues. This chain's CDR3 is CASNEGRNTGELFF. The CDR3 DNA sequence: TGTGCCAGCAACGAGGGCCGGAACACCGGGGAGCTGTTTTTT.

This rearrangement joins TRBV5-4 to TRBJ2-2; 10 bases match TRBD1. The CDR3 sequence is 15 residues long. The V gene's germline CDR1 is SGHNT and CDR2 YYREEE (reference sequence). J gave up 6 bases and V 4 bases, and 6 bases lay outside the gene matches. CDR3 bases: TGTGCCAGCAGCCCCAGGACAGGGGGGGCCGGGGAGCTGTTTTTT. Protein sequence: CASSPRTGGAGELFF.

This chain links TRBV10-3 with TRBJ2-3; 11 bases line up with TRBD2. The CDR3 is made up of 14 amino acids. V lost 10 bases, J lost 2 bases, and 5 bases stayed unmatched. Germline assignment: CDR1 ENHRY and CDR2 SYGVKD. The CDR3 loop is CASQGLAATDTQYF. CDR3 DNA: TGTGCCAGCCAGGGACTAGCGGCCACAGATACGCAGTATTTT.

The J gene is TRBJ2-1, the V gene TRBV25-1, with D unresolved. The CDR3 contains 15 residues. Germline CDR1 MGHDK, CDR2 SYGVNS. Trimming cost V 5 bases and J 2 bases, with 13 bases left between them. The CDR3 sequence: CASSSPGATYNEQFF. Written as DNA, the CDR3 is TGTGCCAGCAGTTCGCCAGGCGCTACCTACAATGAGCAGTTCTTC.

The gene calls are TRBV19 and TRBJ2-7; D possibly matches TRBD1 or TRBD2 (6 bases each). Germline V gives CDR1 LNHDA, CDR2 SQIVND (reference sequence). V dropped 3 bases and J dropped 7 bases, with 16 bases sitting between them. The CDR3 loop spans 14 amino acids. CDR3 residues: CASSINRGGGEQYF. CDR3 DNA sequence: TGTGCCAGTAGTATTAACCGCGGAGGGGGAGAGCAGTACTTC.

The chain uses TRBV12-5 and TRBJ2-7; 7 nucleotides agree with TRBD1. The CDR3 is 13 residues long. Germline V CDR1 and CDR2: LGHNT, FRNRAP. V shed 4 bases, J shed 4 bases, and the junction held 4 bases outside the gene matches. As DNA, the CDR3 is TGTGCTAGTGGTTCCGCCAGGGGGTACGAGCAGTACTTC. It is translated as CASGSARGYEQYF.

This clone has just one count. CDR3 loop: CASSHRLASGGNEQFF. CDR3 DNA sequence: TGCGCCAGCAGCCATAGACTGGCGTCAGGGGGCAATGAGCAGTTCTTC. This rearrangement joins TRBV4-1 to TRBJ2-1; 7 bases fit TRBD1. The germline CDR1 and CDR2 sequences are MGHRA and YSYEKL. With V trimmed by 3 bases and J by 6 bases, 11 bases remained unmatched. CDR3 size: 16 residues.

The gene calls are TRBV11-3 and TRBJ2-1; 8 nucleotides match TRBD2. The germline V gene has CDR1 SGHNT and CDR2 YENEEA. With 3 bases clipped from V and 6 bases from J, the junction kept 7 bases outside the gene matches. The CDR3 is made up of 15 amino acids. The CDR3 DNA sequence: TGTGCCAGCAGCTTTGATGGACTAGCCCGCAATGAGCAGTTCTTC. Protein: CASSFDGLARNEQFF.

The chain employs TRBV7-8 and TRBJ1-2; no firm D call. CDR3 length: 15 amino acids. The V and J ends lost 2 bases and 0 bases respectively, with 10 bases between them. From germline, CDR1 is SGHVS and CDR2 FQNEAQ. CDR3 sequence reads: CASSLLAPANYGYTF. The CDR3, as DNA: TGTGCCAGCAGCTTACTGGCACCCGCTAACTATGGCTACACCTTC.

The gene calls are TRBV23-1 and TRBJ2-7, with D perhaps TRBD1 or TRBD2 (5 bases each). TRBV23-1 is sorted into the ORF group, with uncertain function. The CDR3 loop spans 19 amino acids. The V gene lost 0 bases and the J gene lost 2 bases, with 23 bases spanning the gap. CDR3 coding DNA: TGCGCCAGCAGTCAATCGGGGGACCTTCGTGGGACGCAAACCTACGAGCAGTACTTC. Amino acids: CASSQSGDLRGTQTYEQYF.

This chain joins TRBV6-5 and TRBJ1-1; D not certain. V was cut by 0 bases and J by 0 bases, with 8 bases left in between. CDR1 MNHEY and CDR2 SVGAGI come from the germline V gene. CDR3 length: 15 residues. Written as DNA, the CDR3 is TGTGCCAGCAGTTACTCGAGGCTCGTGAACACTGAAGCTTTCTTT. It yields the protein CASSYSRLVNTEAFF.

The rearrangement links TRBV5-1 to TRBJ1-5, with 7 nucleotides matching TRBD1. From germline, CDR1 is SGHRS and CDR2 YFSETQ. CDR3 size: 14 residues. The V and J ends lost 2 bases and 7 bases, in that order; junction bases with no gene match: 6. The CDR3 here is CASSLGAGGQPQHF. The CDR3 bases are TGCGCCAGCAGCTTAGGGGCAGGGGGACAGCCCCAGCATTTT.

The CDR3 sequence is CASSQTSGGSNNEQFF. The CDR3 DNA sequence: TGCGCCAGCAGCCAAACCAGCGGGGGATCTAACAATGAGCAGTTCTTC. The rearrangement joins TRBV4-3 to TRBJ2-1; the match to TRBD2 covers 8 bases. The V gene's germline CDR1 is LGHNA and CDR2 YSLEER. V trimming: 2 bases; J trimming: 5 bases; junction bases outside the gene matches: 8. The CDR3 is 16 residues long.

The chain couples TRBV10-2 to TRBJ2-1, with 7 bases fitting TRBD2. Trimming cost V 4 bases and J 2 bases; bases outside gene matches: 2. This CDR3 comprises 14 residues. CDR1 and CDR2 from the germline V gene are WSHSY and SAAADI. The CDR3, as DNA: TGCGCCAGCAGTGTAAGCGGGGCCTACAATGAGCAGTTCTTC. Amino acids: CASSVSGAYNEQFF.

The V gene is TRBV19, the J gene TRBJ2-2, with TRBD1 identical over 9 bases. This CDR3 is built from 13 residues. The junction had 0 bases not matched to a gene; V was cut back by 6 bases and J by 4 bases. From germline, CDR1 is LNHDA and CDR2 SQIVND (reference sequence). The CDR3 loop reads CASRDRGTGELFF. CDR3 bases: TGTGCCAGTAGGGACAGGGGCACCGGGGAGCTGTTTTTT.

The chain joins TRBV6-1 to TRBJ1-1; no reliable D call. The ends were cut back, 3 bases at V and 0 bases at J, with 5 bases in the middle. The germline CDR1 and CDR2 sequences are MNHNS and SASEGT. There are 13 residues in the CDR3. The CDR3 region is CASSDNVNTEAFF. The CDR3 region has the DNA TGTGCCAGCAGTGACAACGTGAACACTGAAGCTTTCTTT.

The chain recombines TRBV27 with TRBJ2-1; 7 positions agree with TRBD1. Losses at the gene ends were 2 bases for V and 3 bases for J; bases not matched to a gene: 1. The CDR3 loop spans 14 amino acids. Germline V CDR1 and CDR2: MNHEY, SMNVEV (reference sequence). In DNA form, the CDR3 reads TGTGCCAGCAGTTTAGGGACAGTCTACAATGAGCAGTTCTTC. Residues: CASSLGTVYNEQFF.